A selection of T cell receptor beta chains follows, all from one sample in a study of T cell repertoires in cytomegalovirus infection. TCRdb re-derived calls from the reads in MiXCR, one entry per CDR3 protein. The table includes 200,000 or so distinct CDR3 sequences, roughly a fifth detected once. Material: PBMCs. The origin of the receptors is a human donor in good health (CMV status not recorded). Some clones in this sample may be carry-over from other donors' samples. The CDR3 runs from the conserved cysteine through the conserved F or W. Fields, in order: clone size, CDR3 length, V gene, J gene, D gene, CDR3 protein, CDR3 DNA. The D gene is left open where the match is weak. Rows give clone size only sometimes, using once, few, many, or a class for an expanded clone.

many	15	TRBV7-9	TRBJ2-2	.	CASSPFWTGTGELFF	TGTGCCAGCAGCCCGTTTTGGACCGGGACCGGGGAGCTGTTTTTT
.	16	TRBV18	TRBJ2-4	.	CASSLRDSVAKNIQYF	TGTGCCAGCTCACTGCGGGACAGTGTTGCCAAAAACATTCAGTACTTC
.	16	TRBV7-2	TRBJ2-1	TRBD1	CASTPLEGQTYNEQFF	TGTGCCAGCACCCCTCTTGAGGGACAGACCTACAATGAGCAGTTCTTC
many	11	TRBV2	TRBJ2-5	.	CASSGKETQYF	TGTGCCAGCAGTGGAAAAGAGACCCAGTACTTC
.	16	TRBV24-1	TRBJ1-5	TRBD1	CATSDHRTGDNQPQHF	TGTGCCACCAGTGACCACCGGACAGGGGATAATCAGCCCCAGCATTTT
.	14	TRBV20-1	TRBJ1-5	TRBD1	CSARGDSPDQPQHF	TGCAGTGCTAGAGGGGACAGCCCGGACCAGCCCCAGCATTTT
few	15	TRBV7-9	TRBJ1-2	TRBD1	CASSLQGTTNYGYTF	TGTGCCAGCAGCCTACAGGGGACGACTAACTATGGCTACACCTTC
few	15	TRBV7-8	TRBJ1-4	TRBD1	CASSKHGTGNEKLFF	TGTGCCAGCAGCAAACACGGGACAGGGAATGAAAAACTGTTTTTT
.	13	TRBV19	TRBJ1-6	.	CASNRGTNSPLHF	TGTGCCAGTAACCGGGGGACAAATTCACCCCTCCACTTT
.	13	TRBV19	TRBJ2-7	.	CASTAGASYEQYF	TGTGCCAGTACGGCAGGGGCGTCCTACGAGCAGTACTTC
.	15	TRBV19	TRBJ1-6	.	CASSIQGADNSPLHF	TGTGCCAGTAGTATACAGGGAGCGGATAATTCACCCCTCCACTTT
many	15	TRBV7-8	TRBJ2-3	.	CASSLEMNPTDTQYF	TGTGCCAGCAGCTTGGAGATGAACCCCACAGATACGCAGTATTTT
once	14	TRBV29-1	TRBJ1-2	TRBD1	CSGRLPGQVAGYTF	TGCAGCGGCCGCCTCCCGGGACAGGTCGCTGGCTACACCTTC
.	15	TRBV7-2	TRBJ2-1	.	CASSLSRGGHNEQFF	TGTGCCAGCAGCTTATCCAGGGGTGGTCACAATGAGCAGTTCTTC
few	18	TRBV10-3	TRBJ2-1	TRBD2	CATLPTSGRAKRDNEQFF	TGTGCCACCCTTCCTACTAGCGGGAGGGCCAAAAGGGACAATGAGCAGTTCTTC
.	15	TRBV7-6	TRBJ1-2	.	CASSLASTPNYGYTF	TGTGCCAGCAGCTTAGCCTCGACACCTAACTATGGCTACACCTTC
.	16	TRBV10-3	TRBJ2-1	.	CAISDLRTAGYNEQFF	TGTGCCATCAGTGATCTAAGGACGGCAGGGTACAATGAGCAGTTCTTC
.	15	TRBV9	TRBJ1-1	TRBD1	CASRGVGRGDTEAFF	TGTGCCAGCAGGGGGGTCGGCAGGGGGGATACTGAAGCTTTCTTT
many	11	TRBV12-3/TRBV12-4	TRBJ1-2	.	CASGTNFGYTF	TGTGCCAGCGGGACTAACTTTGGCTACACCTTC
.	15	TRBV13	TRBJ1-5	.	CASSPPAGENQPQHF	TGTGCCAGCAGCCCCCCAGCTGGAGAAAATCAGCCCCAGCATTTT
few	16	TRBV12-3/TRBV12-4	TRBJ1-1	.	CASSLSLGGAGVEAFF	TGTGCCAGCAGTTTATCTCTAGGGGGGGCAGGGGTTGAAGCTTTCTTT
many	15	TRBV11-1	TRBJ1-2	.	CASSLDQSGVYGYTF	TGTGCCAGCAGCTTAGACCAGTCCGGGGTCTATGGCTACACCTTC
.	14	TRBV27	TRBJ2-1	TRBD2	CASSIRLAGGEQFF	TGTGCCAGCAGTATACGGCTAGCGGGAGGGGAGCAGTTCTTC
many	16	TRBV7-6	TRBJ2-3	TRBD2	CASRPGTSGSTDTQYF	TGTGCCAGCAGACCCGGGACTAGCGGTAGCACAGATACGCAGTATTTT
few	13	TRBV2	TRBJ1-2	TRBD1	CASPPGQDYGYTF	TGTGCCAGCCCACCGGGACAGGACTATGGCTACACCTTC
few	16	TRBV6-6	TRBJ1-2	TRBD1	CASTRLAMTGDYGYTF	TGTGCCAGCACCCGGCTCGCGATGACAGGGGACTATGGCTACACCTTC
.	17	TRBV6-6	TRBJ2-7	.	CASSDSRSGTSGHEQYF	TGTGCCAGCAGTGATTCTAGGAGTGGGACATCGGGACACGAGCAGTACTTC
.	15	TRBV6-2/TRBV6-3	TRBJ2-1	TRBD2	CASRGTGRASIEQFF	TGTGCCAGTAGAGGAACCGGGAGGGCCTCAATTGAGCAGTTCTTC
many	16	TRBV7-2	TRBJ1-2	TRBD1	CASSRDTAGQGQGYTF	TGTGCCAGCAGCCGTGATACCGCGGGACAGGGACAGGGCTACACCTTC
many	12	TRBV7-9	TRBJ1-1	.	CASSLEGPEAFF	TGTGCCAGCAGCTTAGAGGGACCTGAAGCTTTCTTT
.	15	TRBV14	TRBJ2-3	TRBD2	CASSLPRRESNTQYF	TGTGCCAGCAGCCTCCCCCGGCGGGAGTCAAATACGCAGTATTTT
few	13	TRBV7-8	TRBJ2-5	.	CASSLDLSRTQYF	TGTGCCAGCAGCTTAGATCTCTCGAGGACCCAGTACTTC
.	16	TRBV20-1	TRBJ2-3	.	CSAIAQGAMATDTQYF	TGCAGTGCTATAGCCCAGGGAGCTATGGCAACAGATACGCAGTATTTT
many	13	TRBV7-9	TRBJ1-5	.	CASSSGSNQPQHF	TGTGCCAGCAGTTCAGGGTCCAATCAGCCCCAGCATTTT
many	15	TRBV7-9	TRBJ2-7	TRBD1	CASSKTGVPHYEQYF	TGTGCCAGCAGCAAGACAGGGGTCCCCCACTACGAGCAGTACTTC
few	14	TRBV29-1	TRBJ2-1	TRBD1	CSVDGQGGNNEQFF	TGCAGCGTTGACGGACAGGGAGGTAACAATGAGCAGTTCTTC
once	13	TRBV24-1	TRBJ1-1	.	CATSDLHGTEAFF	TGTGCCACCAGTGATTTACATGGGACTGAAGCTTTCTTT
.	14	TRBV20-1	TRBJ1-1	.	CSAISGTGNTEAFF	TGCAGTGCTATAAGCGGGACGGGGAACACTGAAGCTTTCTTT
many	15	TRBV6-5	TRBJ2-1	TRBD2	CASTRRGRAYNEQFF	TGTGCCAGCACTCGTCGGGGGAGGGCCTACAATGAGCAGTTCTTC
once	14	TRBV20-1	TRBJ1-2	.	CSARDREVDYGYTF	TGCAGTGCTAGAGATCGAGAGGTGGACTATGGCTACACCTTC
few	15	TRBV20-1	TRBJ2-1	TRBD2	CSASPTSGTGDEQFF	TGCAGTGCTAGTCCCACTAGCGGAACGGGAGATGAGCAGTTCTTC
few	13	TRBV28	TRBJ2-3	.	CASAKGGPDTQYF	TGTGCCAGCGCCAAAGGAGGCCCAGATACGCAGTATTTT
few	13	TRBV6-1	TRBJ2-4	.	CASSELWLDIQYF	TGTGCCAGCAGTGAGTTATGGTTAGACATTCAGTACTTC
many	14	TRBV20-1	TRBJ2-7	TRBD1	CSARDGDRGPEQYF	TGCAGTGCTAGGGACGGCGACAGGGGGCCCGAGCAGTACTTC
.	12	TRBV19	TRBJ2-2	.	CASRINTGELFF	TGTGCCAGTAGGATCAACACCGGGGAGCTGTTTTTT
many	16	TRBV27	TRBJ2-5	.	CASSLDPPGRLETQYF	TGTGCCAGCAGTTTAGACCCCCCCGGCAGGCTGGAGACCCAGTACTTC
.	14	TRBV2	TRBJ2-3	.	CAIMGTRWTDTQYF	TGTGCCATCATGGGGACTCGGTGGACAGATACGCAGTATTTT
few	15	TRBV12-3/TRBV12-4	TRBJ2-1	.	CASSWTRRTYNEQFF	TGTGCCAGCAGTTGGACAAGGCGAACCTACAATGAGCAGTTCTTC